This TCR beta chain was profiled in a study of T-cell memory formation after mild COVID-19 (dated by TCRdb to the early 2020s). Regarding the complete study: Most TCR sequence clusters were specific to one of the two donors. Longitudinal TCRalpha and TCRbeta repertoire sequencing tracked T-cell clones expanding and contracting after mild COVID-19 in a couple of donors. The cohort comprised two young, previously healthy adult volunteers, one female and one male. What the authors observed across the whole study: Balanced CD4/CD8 phenotypes were observed for clones contracting from day 15 to 85, whereas a bias towards CD4+ was observed for a second wave of clones expanding from day 15 to 37. Contracting CD4+ clones turned up mainly in the CM and EM memory subsets, whereas EMRA was where CD8+ clones were enriched. Some responding clones were detected in pre-infection memory, which suggested that pre-existing cross-reactive memory T cells had joined the SARS-CoV-2 response. SARS-CoV-2 specificity of the second-wave clones peaking on day 37 was not confirmed. The study covered only two mild cases, and larger cohorts including severe cases with pre-infection samples were considered necessary.

Spanning cysteine to phenylalanine, the CDR3 consists of 13 amino acids. Left in the record is the CDR3 DNA by itself, 39 bases read in frame from the first base. Between the V and J ends, shortened by 7 bases and 5 bases respectively, the junction contains 14 bases. The sequencer was an Illumina NovaSeq 6000. Using 5'RACE with constant-segment primers, TCRalpha and TCRbeta cDNA libraries were constructed, with sample barcodes and unique molecular identifiers added in the process. RNA was extracted from every sample with Trizol reagent. Libraries were amplified in two PCR steps, with a second sample barcode and Illumina TruSeq adapters added in the second step. Sequencing of the libraries was done on an Illumina NovaSeq, producing 2 x 150 bp paired-end reads. The authors processed their data as follows. The reads were demultiplexed and collapsed into UMI-guided consensus sequences using migec v1.2.7. Using mixcr v2.1.11, UMI consensuses were aligned to TRA and TRB V and J templates and then assembled into clonotypes. Expanded or contracted clonotypes were those called significant by both edgeR and NoisET, with noise models trained on biological replicates. For edgeR calls, a false discovery rate-adjusted p below 0.01 and a log2 fold-change threshold of 1 were applied. PCA with hierarchical clustering of max-normalized trajectories of the 1000 most abundant clonotypes was used as exploratory dynamics analysis. Separately sequenced CD4+ and CD8+ repertoires were used to assign the CD4 or CD8 phenotype of responding clones. Through fastp at Q25 and MiXCR, TCRdb rebuilt clones from the public reads, retaining in-frame beta chains. One record per CDR3 amino acid sequence lists the most common genes and DNA. The authors' filters were not applied to this entry. The table for this sample lists over 350,000 distinct CDR3 sequences; about 16% of them were counted only once. The ten largest clones add up to around a fifth of the sample.

Ficoll-Paque density gradient centrifugation was the method used to isolate PBMCs. In this sample, this clonotype turned up a few times. The clone's antigen remains unknown. No base-level quality is on record; no much larger clone is a single base apart. The rearranged chain carries TRBV12-3 or TRBV12-4 and TRBJ2-5; the D gene is possibly TRBD2, with 6 bases matching. The specimen was PBMCs or a T cell subset sorted from them (not recorded which). This receptor was taken from a man between 18 and 29 years old who had mild COVID-19 (a few samples of this study predate the infection). The sample titles of this study are shuffled in the database, so cell type and time point are left out; the donor was told from shared clones. The DNA is TGTGCCAGCAAGTTGGAGGGGAGCGAGACCCAGTACTTC. It is translated as CASKLEGSETQYF.